This T cell receptor (beta chain) was observed in a study of shared clonotypes between healthy human individuals (dated by TCRdb to about 2020). Some background on the complete study: The cohort comprised two women and a few men aged 18 to 49 years. Per donor, leukapheresis produced somewhere between about 0.9 and 9.5 billion PBMCs. To estimate repertoire size and how much clonotype sharing occurs between individuals, the study deeply sequenced the blood TCR repertoires of roughly 5 healthy adults. For each donor, CD4 naive and CD4 memory were each given three plates, CD8 naive was given two plates, and CD8 memory was given one plate. To increase sequencing depth and limit assay-specific biases, different laboratories used diverse techniques to prepare libraries and sequence TCR repertoires. General findings and caveats noted by the study authors: Pairwise subsampling indicated that sequencing depth was expected to affect the degree of clonotype sharing among donors. Compared with non-shared clonotypes, the clonotypes found in all four sorted-subset donors had higher generation probabilities. When a handful of donors were compared, the shared fraction of clonotypes was around 5% for naive CD4, approximately 3.5% for naive CD8, 2% to 2.5% for memory CD4, and approximately 0.4% for memory CD8. The small number of donors limited the genetic and exposure-history diversity represented. Only blood was sampled, and tissue TCR repertoires likely differ from those in blood. Estimated clonotype richness was generally larger for naive than for memory subsets. Incomplete sequencing was indicated by rarefaction of sorted-subset datasets, despite the large sequencing depth.

The junction shows trimming of 5 bases on V and 3 bases on J, and the gene matches do not reach 6 bases of it. The germline V gene (reference sequence) yields GTSNPN for CDR1 and SVGIG for CDR2. The CDR3 spans 13 residues, from the cysteine through the phenylalanine. Of the read, only the CDR3 DNA is kept; its 39 bases are in frame from base 1. Using the deep immunoSEQ assay, TCR CDR3 regions were amplified from genomic DNA by multiplex PCR. For each cell subset, the extracted genomic DNA was distributed evenly across all wells of several immunoSEQ 96-well plates, and each plate served as one replicate. For sorted subsets, roughly 200 ng of genomic DNA, equivalent to around 29,000 T cell genomes, went into each replicate PCR. Purified libraries were quantified with a Qubit 3.0 fluorometer, sized on a Bioanalyzer 2100, and re-quantified with the KAPA Library Quantification kit. Each immunoSEQ 96-well plate was sequenced on its own single-read 150-cycle Illumina NextSeq 550 flow cell. Processing in the source paper ran as follows. The immunoSEQ output contained only junctional sequences without quality scores, so filtering could not match that applied to full-length reads. To assign V/J genes and CDR3, sequences were annotated using PyIR, a Python wrapper for IgBLAST v1.9, with IMGT germline references. Any read was removed if the V/J assignment was weak (E-value above 1e-6), the CDR3 was missing, or the read contained stop codons, out-of-frame junctions, or ambiguous translated residues. V3J clonotypes were defined as sequences sharing an identical inferred V gene, J gene, and CDR3 amino acid sequence. The percentage overlap between two repertoires was calculated by dividing the number of shared unique clonotypes by the size of the smaller repertoire. Richness of each repertoire was evaluated using RTK rarefaction, the Chao1 estimator, and Recon v2.1 estimates of unobserved clonotypes. Generation probabilities for all TCRbeta clonotypes obtained by the gDNA method from four donors were computed using OLGA. Not all clones reach the TCRdb copy of this immuneACCESS table, which keeps in-frame sequences only. Checked studies attribute under half of the gap to unresolved V genes and leave the rest unexplained. V, J and clone size are taken as reported in that table, and D and trimming were inferred from the DNA itself. Here the sample has more than 2,000,000 clones; roughly nine tenths occur a single time. The ten largest account for over 0.12% of the sample.

Healthy HIV-negative adults with no recently reported acute infections or vaccinations were included as donors. Every donor was a Caucasian adult residing in Nashville, Tennessee, USA. CD4+ T cells were enriched by magnetic negative selection, after which naive cells were positively selected on CD45RA and the negative fraction was taken as the memory subset. Blood was obtained by leukapheresis, after which PBMCs were separated by Ficoll-Histopaque density gradient centrifugation and cryopreserved in liquid nitrogen vapor phase. Purity and quantity of every magnetically sorted T cell population were checked by analytical flow cytometry. Genomic DNA was isolated from each sorted fraction and quantified by UV absorbance on a Nanodrop 2000c. Turning to this clone: The antigen it recognizes is unknown. Base qualities are not at hand, and no much larger clone is one base apart.

The clonotype was recovered from a man aged 18 to 30 in good health. The chain is encoded by TRBV30 joined to TRBJ2-5; TRBD2 aligns with 7 central bases. The sample taken for sequencing was naive CD4+ T cells sorted from blood. The sample's cell subset or site label is to be understood as: CD45RA+ positively selected. The nucleotide sequence is given as TGTGCCTGGGTGCGGGAGCTGGAAGAGACCCAGTACTTC. This codes for CAWVRELEETQYF.